Listed here are 29 T cell receptor beta chains from one sample, sequenced in a study of OX40 agonist ivuxolimab in advanced cancers. Produced via immunoSEQ multiplex PCR; TCRdb's table is partial and in-frame only. The sample has more than 45,000 clones; about 83% are singletons. Sequencing used CD4+ or CD8+ T cells sorted from blood, obtained in a trial of the OX40 agonist ivuxolimab. The source of these receptors is an adult with an advanced solid tumor such as melanoma, head and neck, liver or kidney cancer.

This clone was detected once. The rearrangement joins TRBV29-1 to TRBJ1-2; 10 bases fit TRBD1. Germline-derived CDR1 and CDR2 are SQVTM and ANQGSEA. J gave up 9 bases and V 3 bases, and 10 bases lay outside the gene matches. This CDR3 region has 14 residues. The CDR3 nucleotides read TGCAGCGTTGACACGGTCGGGACAGGGGAAAGCTACACCTTC. Translated, it gives CSVDTVGTGESYTF.

The chain links TRBV11-3 to TRBJ2-3, with a tentative D call TRBD2 (6 bases). Between the trimmed V and J ends, which lost 4 bases and 6 bases, there was a span of 14 bases. CDR3 length: 14 residues. The germline CDR1 and CDR2 sequences are SGHNT and YENEEA. The CDR3 DNA sequence: TGTGCCAGCAGCTGGGCGGGGCAAGTGGATACGCAGTATTTT. The encoded protein is CASSWAGQVDTQYF.

This clone was found a few times. The chain joins TRBV7-6 to TRBJ2-3; no firm D call. V was pared by 4 bases and J by 0 bases, with 14 bases between. CDR3 length: 16 amino acids. The V gene's germline CDR1 is SGHVS and CDR2 FNYEAQ. The DNA of the CDR3 is TGTGCCAGCAGCTCCACTCGGCCCCCCAGCACAGATACGCAGTATTTT. Translation gives CASSSTRPPSTDTQYF.

In DNA form, the CDR3 reads TGTGCCAGCTCACCGACAGATACGCAGTATTTT. Translation: CASSPTDTQYF. The chain carries TRBV18 and TRBJ2-3; D gene ambiguous. Looked up from germline, CDR1 is KGHSH and CDR2 is LQKENI. The V gene lost 3 bases and the J gene lost 3 bases, with 1 base spanning the gap. The CDR3 has 11 residues.

The CDR3 region is CASSYDRGTGNTIYF. The CDR3 DNA is TGTGCCAGCAGTTACGACAGGGGGACTGGAAACACCATATATTTT. The chain has TRBV6-6 and TRBJ1-3; TRBD1 matches 9 bases. The junction had 1 base not matched to a gene; V was cut back by 2 bases and J by 2 bases. The length of the CDR3 is 15 residues. Germline V gene sequence: CDR1 MNHNY, CDR2 SVGAGI (reference sequence).

CDR3 in DNA: TGCGCCAGCAGCTTGTGGGGGGACCCACAAAGGGAGCAGTACTTC. This sequence encodes CASSLWGDPQREQYF. The genes are TRBV5-1 and TRBJ2-7; perhaps TRBD2 as D (6 bases). V shed 1 base and J shed 7 bases, with 18 bases lying between them. Per germline, CDR1 SGHRS and CDR2 YFSETQ. The CDR3 covers 15 residues. The full variable domain, in which reference TRBV5-1 and TRBJ2-7 provide the parts outside the CDR3, is KAGVTQTPRYLIKTRGQQVTLSCSPISGHRSVSWYQQTPGQGLQFLFEYFSETQRNKGNFPGRFSGRQFSNSRSEMNVSTLELGDSALYLCASSLWGDPQREQYFGPGTRLTVT.

The V call is TRBV2, the J call TRBJ1-5, with D unclear. CDR3 length: 12 amino acids. Per germline, CDR1 SNHLY and CDR2 FYNNEI. V gave up 4 bases and J gave up 6 bases, with 7 bases separating them. This CDR3 reads CASSVPLQPQHF. The CDR3 DNA sequence: TGTGCCAGCAGTGTTCCTCTTCAGCCCCAGCATTTT.

The chain carries TRBV27 and TRBJ2-2; 8 bases are a match to TRBD2. The length of the CDR3 is 16 residues. V lost 5 bases to trimming and J lost 4 bases; unmatched junction nucleotides: 9. The germline V gene has CDR1 MNHEY and CDR2 SMNVEV (reference sequence). The CDR3 loop reads CASSHPSGLPTGELFF. CDR3 in DNA: TGTGCCAGCAGTCACCCTAGCGGGTTGCCCACCGGGGAGCTGTTTTTT.

This clone was seen only a few times. The chain links TRBV19 to TRBJ2-2, with TRBD2 matching 7 bases. The CDR3 sequence is 16 residues long. The trim removed 6 bases at V and 6 bases at J, leaving 13 bases unmatched. Germline CDR1 and CDR2: LNHDA and SQIVND (reference sequence). This CDR3 reads CASRGGARRGSGELFF. The CDR3 DNA is TGTGCCAGTAGGGGAGGGGCCAGAAGGGGTTCCGGGGAGCTGTTTTTT.

The chain combines TRBV7-2 with TRBJ2-7, with 8 bases identical to TRBD1. CDR1 is SGHTA and CDR2 is FQGNSA in the germline V gene. This CDR3 is built from 15 residues. V shed 7 bases and J 3 bases; nucleotides not matched to a gene: 11. In nucleotides, the CDR3 is TGTGCCAGCACCACTGGACAGGGACCCTTCTACGAGCAGTACTTC. Encoded protein: CASTTGQGPFYEQYF.

The V call is TRBV11-2, the J call TRBJ1-2; D is unclear. Between the trimmed V and J ends, which lost 1 base and 8 bases, there was a span of 8 bases. The CDR3 extends over 12 amino acids. Germline CDR1 is SGHAT and CDR2 is FQNNGV. The CDR3 here is CASSLGGWGYTF. The CDR3 DNA follows: TGTGCCAGCAGCTTAGGGGGATGGGGCTACACCTTC.

This chain uses TRBV5-6 with TRBJ1-1; D is uncertain. Looked up from germline, CDR1 is SGHDT and CDR2 is YYEEEE. The CDR3 totals 16 residues. Trimming cost V 2 bases and J 6 bases, with 20 bases left between them. The CDR3 spells CASSLYSTRRTAEAFF. The DNA of the CDR3 is TGTGCCAGCAGCTTATACTCTACTCGCCGAACGGCTGAAGCTTTCTTT. Full variable domain (rest looked up from reference TRBV5-6 and TRBJ1-1): DAGVTQSPTHLIKTRGQQVTLRCSPKSGHDTVSWYQQALGQGPQFIFQYYEEEERQRGNFPDRFSGHQFPNYSSELNVNALLLGDSALYLCASSLYSTRRTAEAFFGQGTRLTVV.

The count of this clone is one. V is TRBV11-1 and J is TRBJ2-7; D unresolved. Germline CDR1 is SGHAT and CDR2 is FQDESV (reference sequence). The CDR3 loop spans 13 amino acids. Trimming shortened V by 5 bases and J by 4 bases, and 12 bases separated the two germline ends. CDR3 sequence (DNA): TGTGCCAGCAGCCCGAAAAGGTTTTACGAGCAGTACTTC. Its translation is CASSPKRFYEQYF.

The chain recombines TRBV7-2 with TRBJ1-5, with D unclear. The germline CDR1 and CDR2 sequences are SGHTA and FQGNSA. Between the trimmed V and J ends, which lost 5 bases and 4 bases, there was a span of 9 bases. This CDR3 is built from 13 residues. The CDR3 DNA follows: TGTGCCAGCAGCAAGCCCGGGAATCAGCCCCAGCATTTT. This encodes CASSKPGNQPQHF.

This chain joins TRBV10-2 and TRBJ2-3; perhaps TRBD2 as D (5 bases). The CDR3 totals 16 residues. CDR1 is WSHSY, CDR2 SAAADI, per germline. Trimming shortened V by 2 bases and J by 1 base, and 13 bases separated the two germline ends. CDR3 region: CASSESYRGGTDTQYF. DNA of the CDR3: TGCGCCAGCAGTGAGAGCTATCGGGGAGGCACAGATACGCAGTATTTT.

CDR3 DNA sequence: TGTGCCAGCAGCTCCGGCCGCAGGGGGGATTACACCTTC. It encodes CASSSGRRGDYTF. V gene TRBV5-4 combines with J gene TRBJ1-2, with 7 bases that match TRBD1. The CDR3 totals 13 residues. V shed 3 bases and J 11 bases; nucleotides not matched to a gene: 10. Per the germline V gene, CDR1 is SGHNT and CDR2 is YYREEE (reference sequence).

V gene TRBV23-1 combines with J gene TRBJ2-7; 7 nucleotides align to TRBD1. TRBV23-1 is an ORF for which the function is uncertain. This CDR3 spans 12 amino acids. V was clipped by 9 bases and J by 4 bases; unmatched bases: 6. The CDR3 sequence is CARGQPPYEQYF. CDR3 coding DNA: TGCGCCAGGGGACAGCCCCCTTACGAGCAGTACTTC.

The rearrangement joins TRBV5-4 to TRBJ1-2, with a tentative D call TRBD1 (5 bases). The germline V gene has CDR1 SGHNT and CDR2 YYREEE (reference sequence). CDR3 length equals 16 residues. V gave up 2 bases and J gave up 8 bases, with 22 bases separating them. The CDR3 loop is CASSFGAPSGGRGYTF. The DNA for the CDR3 is TGTGCCAGCAGCTTCGGGGCGCCTTCGGGAGGGCGCGGCTACACCTTC.

V is TRBV11-1 and J is TRBJ1-2; 7 bases agree with TRBD1. V shed 5 bases and J 5 bases; nucleotides not matched to a gene: 2. CDR1 is SGHAT, CDR2 FQDESV, per germline (reference sequence). The CDR3 is made up of 12 amino acids. In nucleotides, the CDR3 is TGTGCCAGCAGCCAACAGGGGTATGGCTACACCTTC. This sequence encodes CASSQQGYGYTF.

V is TRBV19 and J is TRBJ2-3, with a tentative D call TRBD2 (6 bases). The CDR3 length is 15 residues. Deletions cut 5 bases from V and 0 bases from J, with 12 bases between. Germline V gives CDR1 LNHDA, CDR2 SQIVND (reference sequence). CDR3 nucleotides: TGTGCCAGTAGTCAGTATCGGGGGAGCACAGATACGCAGTATTTT. Translation: CASSQYRGSTDTQYF.

The chain employs TRBV11-2 and TRBJ2-1; the match to TRBD2 covers 9 bases. The length of the CDR3 is 17 residues. Looked up from germline, CDR1 is SGHAT and CDR2 is FQNNGV. Trimming removed 5 bases from V and 9 bases from J; junction bases left unmatched: 17. CDR3 sequence: CASSAAGGPLSGGEQFF. The CDR3 nucleotides read TGTGCCAGCAGCGCGGCGGGGGGGCCTTTATCGGGTGGTGAGCAGTTCTTC.

The sample holds one count of this clone. The chain is built from TRBV18 and TRBJ2-1, with 9 bases aligning to TRBD2. Germline CDR1 and CDR2: KGHSH and LQKENI. The CDR3 runs to 15 residues. The trim removed 2 bases at V and 8 bases at J, leaving 7 bases unmatched. The CDR3 DNA sequence: TGTGCCAGCTCACCAATAGCGGGGGCGAGTGATGAGCAGTTCTTC. Its protein is CASSPIAGASDEQFF.

The chain combines TRBV7-9 with TRBJ1-1; D remains ambiguous. Trimming shortened V by 3 bases and J by 4 bases, and 9 bases separated the two germline ends. CDR3 length equals 13 residues. Germline CDR1 SEHNR, CDR2 FQNEAQ (reference sequence). CDR3 DNA sequence: TGTGCCAGCAGCTTTGTGGAGGCCACTGAAGCTTTCTTT. It codes for CASSFVEATEAFF.

The chain recombines TRBV11-1 with TRBJ2-6; D not certain. The CDR3 length is 18 residues. V was shortened by 5 bases and J by 5 bases, with 22 bases between the two germline ends. Per the germline V gene, CDR1 is SGHAT and CDR2 is FQDESV (reference sequence). CDR3 residues: CASSIKLRLTSRANVLTF. The CDR3 bases are TGTGCCAGCAGCATTAAATTAAGGCTGACAAGTCGGGCCAACGTCCTGACTTTC.

V and J are TRBV18 and TRBJ1-2; unclear D gene. This CDR3 has 14 amino acids. V lost 3 bases and J 3 bases, leaving 11 bases between the germline ends. CDR1 is KGHSH and CDR2 is LQKENI in the germline V gene. Here the CDR3 reads CASSPKADYYGYTF. The CDR3 DNA reads TGTGCCAGCTCACCCAAGGCAGACTACTATGGCTACACCTTC.

V usage is TRBV30 and J usage is TRBJ1-6; D is ambiguous. The CDR3 contains 13 residues. V dropped 4 bases and J dropped 9 bases, with 13 bases sitting between them. Germline CDR1 GTSNPN, CDR2 SVGIG (reference sequence). The CDR3 nucleotides are TGTGCCTGGATCGGGGTGGAGTTTTCACCCCTCCACTTT. It is translated as CAWIGVEFSPLHF.

The chain couples TRBV10-2 to TRBJ2-2; D not resolved. This CDR3 spans 16 amino acids. Trimming shortened V by 0 bases and J by 1 base, and 9 bases separated the two germline ends. Germline V CDR1 and CDR2: WSHSY, SAAADI. CDR3 sequence reads: CASSESVSGNTGELFF. The CDR3 DNA reads TGCGCCAGCAGTGAGTCAGTATCAGGGAACACCGGGGAGCTGTTTTTT.

The rearrangement joins TRBV6-5 to TRBJ1-5; weak D call: TRBD1 (6 bases). Germline CDR1 and CDR2: MNHEY and SVGAGI. V shed 3 bases and J shed 7 bases, with 16 bases lying between them. The length of the CDR3 is 15 residues. The CDR3 spells CASSYIGQPGQPQHF. CDR3 nucleotides: TGTGCCAGCAGTTATATTGGACAGCCGGGCCAGCCCCAGCATTTT.

V and J are TRBV7-2 and TRBJ1-6; D is uncertain. Trimming shortened V by 5 bases and J by 9 bases, and 11 bases separated the two germline ends. Germline V gene data show CDR1 as SGHTA and CDR2 as FQGNSA. CDR3 length: 13 residues. Here the CDR3 DNA reads TGTGCCAGCAGCACTGGAACGGTTTCACCCCTCCACTTT. Translated: CASSTGTVSPLHF.